This record concerns one TCR beta chain sequence. The CDR3 has 15 amino acids. The germline gives CDR1 MGHRA, CDR2 YSYEKL. V was shortened by 0 bases and J by 9 bases, with 15 bases between the two germline ends. This entry is derived from a study of T-cell reconstitution after alpha-beta-depleted transplantation in children. The TCRbeta library was prepared with unique molecular identifiers. Each CDR3 protein gets one entry after TCRdb re-called the PCR reads with MiXCR. The data contain some 340,000 distinct CDR3 sequences, around 10% of them seen just once; the ten biggest clones take up 2.4%. V usage is TRBV4-1 and J usage is TRBJ2-1; D gene unclear. Source: PBMCs from the stem cell graft donor, taken from the stem cell graft. The TCR sequence derives from a human donor who donated a stem cell graft to a child with acute lymphoblastic leukemia. CDR3 DNA: TGCGCCAGCAGCCAAGATTTAGTATTGGCCGGTGAGCAGTTCTTC. Its translation: CASSQDLVLAGEQFF.